The 9 T cell receptor beta chains below all came from one sample that was sequenced in a study of blood T cells in healthy people across ages. Next came a second PCR, run for about 7 to 12 cycles, which used a sample-barcoded 5' primer along with a J-beta primer mix. Via MiXCR, TCRdb re-called the 5' RACE reads, giving one row per CDR3 protein. In the table there are 1.5 million to 2 million distinct CDR3 sequences, around 42% of which are singletons. Sequenced material: blood. The receptors come from a human donor in good health.

The V and J genes are TRBV28 and TRBJ2-4; 9 bases map to TRBD1. The last part of the DNA fits TRBJ2-7 better; the J call may be wrong. The length of the CDR3 is 15 residues. CDR1 is MDHEN, CDR2 SYDVKM, per germline. The CDR3 loop is CASIATGTGIREQYF. The DNA for the CDR3 is TGTGCCAGCATCGCGACCGGGACAGGGATTCGCGAGCAGTACTTC.

This chain connects TRBV20-1 to TRBJ2-1; 9 nucleotides match TRBD1. Looked up from germline, CDR1 is DFQATT and CDR2 is SNEGSKA (reference sequence). The CDR3 contains 14 residues. V shed 6 bases, J shed 7 bases, and the junction held 10 bases outside the gene matches. CDR3 in DNA: TGCAGTGCGACTAGGACAGGGGAGGTAAATGAGCAGTTCTTC. It is translated as CSATRTGEVNEQFF.

This clonotype has just a few counts. This chain connects TRBV7-2 to TRBJ1-2, with D possibly matching TRBD1 (5 bases). Germline values: CDR1 SGHTA, CDR2 FQGNSA. Trimming cost V 8 bases and J 4 bases, with 20 bases left between them. This CDR3 comprises 15 residues. The DNA of the CDR3 is TGTGCCAGCGCCGGAAGGGGCAGTTATCTCTATGGCTACACCTTC. Amino acid sequence: CASAGRGSYLYGYTF.

The chain employs TRBV29-1 and TRBJ2-1; D may be TRBD1 or TRBD2 (6 bases each). V lost 6 bases to trimming and J lost 4 bases, with 22 bases between them. The germline V gene encodes CDR1 SQVTM and CDR2 ANQGSEA. This CDR3 has 16 amino acids. CDR3 nucleotide sequence: TGCAGCGTCGGGGGCACTAAAATAAGGGGTTACAATGAGCAGTTCTTC. It codes for CSVGGTKIRGYNEQFF.

This clonotype has only one observation. V usage is TRBV7-2 and J usage is TRBJ2-5; no clear D gene. The J call may be faulty, since TRBJ2-7 better matches the DNA end. The CDR3 consists of 14 residues. CDR1 is SGHTA and CDR2 is FQGNSA in the germline V gene. As DNA, the CDR3 is TGTGCCAGCAGCTGGCCCTATGCGCCCTACGAGCAGTACTTC. Translation gives CASSWPYAPYEQYF.

The chain carries TRBV6-5 and TRBJ2-5, with a tentative D call TRBD2 (5 bases). The CDR3 loop spans 16 amino acids. CDR1 and CDR2 (germline): MNHEY, SVGAGI. V lost 0 bases to trimming and J lost 7 bases, with 18 bases between them. In nucleotides, the CDR3 is TGTGCCAGCAGTTACTCGAGGGCCGGGGAAGTTGGGACCCAGTACTTC. Protein: CASSYSRAGEVGTQYF.

This clonotype was seen a handful of times. This rearrangement joins TRBV29-1 to TRBJ2-7; 9 bases are shared with TRBD1. Trimming cost V 1 base and J 2 bases; bases outside gene matches: 0. This CDR3 is built from 13 residues. Germline assignment: CDR1 SQVTM and CDR2 ANQGSEA. CDR3 bases: TGCAGCGTTGAAGGGGACAGGGCCTACGAGCAGTACTTC. Its translation: CSVEGDRAYEQYF.

The V call is TRBV5-1, the J call TRBJ2-7, with D possibly matching TRBD1 (6 bases). V lost 6 bases, J lost 3 bases, and 13 bases lay in between. The CDR3 runs to 13 residues. CDR1 and CDR2 (germline): SGHRS, YFSETQ. For the CDR3, the DNA is TGCGCCAGCACCAGCGCACAGGGCTACGAGCAGTACTTC. It is translated as CASTSAQGYEQYF.

This rearrangement joins TRBV12-3 or TRBV12-4 to TRBJ2-7, with TRBD2 matching over 8 bases. Trimming removed 5 bases from V and 1 base from J; junction bases left unmatched: 10. CDR3 length equals 16 residues. CDR3 nucleotide sequence: TGTGCCAGCAGTGATCGGAGGGTAGCGGGGTCCTACGAGCAGTACTTC. Its protein product is CASSDRRVAGSYEQYF.